This T cell receptor beta chain appears in the sequencing data of a study of cytomegalovirus exposure and HLA in healthy donors. 60 Vbeta and 13 Jbeta primers were used in PCR. Profiling relied on immunoSEQ multiplex PCR, and the TCRdb table lists in-frame clones only, not all of them. The repertoire holds tens of thousands of clones, with around 66% as singletons. Study results and caveats: Sequencing had likely introduced a cluster of highly shared sequence variants as an artifact.

Germline V gene data show CDR1 as SGHTA and CDR2 as FQGNSA. The CDR3 is 14 residues long. Regarding this clone: Its antigen is as yet unknown.

This clonotype was obtained from a male donor in good health and CMV-seropositive. Sequenced sample: PBMCs. The V gene is TRBV7-2, the J gene TRBJ2-5; D ambiguous. Gene TRBJ2-7 matches the end of the DNA better, so the J call may be wrong. CDR3 coding DNA: TGTGCCAGCACCTCTGGGCAGGCTTCCTACGAGCAGTACTTC. Translating it yields CASTSGQASYEQYF.